This T cell receptor (beta chain) was recovered during a study of blood T cell repertoires in COVID-19. Turning to the study itself: The United States, Italy and Spain were the sources of the acute and convalescent COVID-19 samples.

Sequencing was performed with immunoSEQ multiplex PCR; in TCRdb, only in-frame clones are kept and a portion is missing. This table holds approximately 150,000 clones, over 80% found once. This clone was found a few times. The TCR comes from a man between 65 and 79 years old who had been exposed to COVID-19. Sequenced sample: PBMCs or T cells enriched from blood (not recorded which).

Written as DNA, the CDR3 is TGTGCCAGCACCTTGGGAAGGGGGTACACCGGGGAGCTGTTTTTT. It is translated as CASTLGRGYTGELFF. This sequence joins TRBV6-6 and TRBJ2-2, with a tentative D call TRBD1 (6 bases). V lost 7 bases and J 3 bases, leaving 15 bases between the germline ends. This CDR3 is built from 15 residues. CDR1 MNHNY and CDR2 SVGAGI come from the germline V gene (reference sequence).